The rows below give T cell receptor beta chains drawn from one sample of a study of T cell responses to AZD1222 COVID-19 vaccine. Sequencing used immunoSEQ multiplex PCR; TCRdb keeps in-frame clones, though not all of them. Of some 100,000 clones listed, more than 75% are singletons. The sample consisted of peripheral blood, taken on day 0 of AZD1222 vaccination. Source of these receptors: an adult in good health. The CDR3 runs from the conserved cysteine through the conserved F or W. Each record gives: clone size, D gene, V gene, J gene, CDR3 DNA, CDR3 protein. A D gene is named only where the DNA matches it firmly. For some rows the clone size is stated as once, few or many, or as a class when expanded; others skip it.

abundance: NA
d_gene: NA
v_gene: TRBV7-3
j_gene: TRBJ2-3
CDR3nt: TGTGCCAGCAGCTTATCGGTGACTTCGCGCACAGATACGCAGTATTTT
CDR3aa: CASSLSVTSRTDTQYF

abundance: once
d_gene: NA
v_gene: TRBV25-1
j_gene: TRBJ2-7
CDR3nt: TGTGCCAGCAGTGAAGGCTTCGGGTACGAGCAGTACTTC
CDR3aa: CASSEGFGYEQYF

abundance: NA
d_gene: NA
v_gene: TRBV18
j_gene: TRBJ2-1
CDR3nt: TGTGCCAGCTCCCCCCCAGGGAGCTCCTACAATGAGCAGTTCTTC
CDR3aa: CASSPPGSSYNEQFF

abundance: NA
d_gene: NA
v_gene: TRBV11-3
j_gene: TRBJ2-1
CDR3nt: TGTGCCAGCAGCTTAGACGACGAGCAGTTCTTC
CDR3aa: CASSLDDEQFF

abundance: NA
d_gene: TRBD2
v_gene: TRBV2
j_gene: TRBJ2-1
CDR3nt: TGTGCCAGCGGGGGGACTAGCGGGTCAAGCTCCTACAATGAGCAGTTCTTC
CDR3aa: CASGGTSGSSSYNEQFF

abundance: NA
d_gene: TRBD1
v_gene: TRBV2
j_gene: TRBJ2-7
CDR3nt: TGTGCCAGCAGTTCAATCCGCCTCTTACAGGGGGCAACGTACGAGCAGTACTTC
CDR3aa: CASSSIRLLQGATYEQYF

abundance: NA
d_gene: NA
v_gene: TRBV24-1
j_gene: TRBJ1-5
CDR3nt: TGTGCCACCAGGGGCCAGGGCGAAAATCAGCCCCAGCATTTT
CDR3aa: CATRGQGENQPQHF

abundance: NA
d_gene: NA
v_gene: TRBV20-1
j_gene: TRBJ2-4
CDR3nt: TGCAGTGCTGGGGGCCGACGGTTTCAGTACTTC
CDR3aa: CSAGGRRFQYF

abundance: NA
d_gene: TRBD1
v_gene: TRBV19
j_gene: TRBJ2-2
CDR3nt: TGTGCCAGTAGTCCGAGGGGGACAGGGGGATCAAGGGAGCTGTTTTTT
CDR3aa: CASSPRGTGGSRELFF

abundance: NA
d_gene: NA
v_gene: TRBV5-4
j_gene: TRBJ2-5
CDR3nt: TGTGCCAGCAGCAGGGACCAAGAGACCCAGTACTTC
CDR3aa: CASSRDQETQYF

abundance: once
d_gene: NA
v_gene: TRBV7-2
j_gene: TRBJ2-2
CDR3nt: TGTGCCAGCAGCTTATACTGGACGAGACTCCGGAGCAGGGGGGAGCTGTTTTTT
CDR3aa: CASSLYWTRLRSRGELFF

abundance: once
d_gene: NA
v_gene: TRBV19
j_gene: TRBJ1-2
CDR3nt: TGTGCCAGTAGCTATCAGACTTTAGCTAACTATGGCTACACCTTC
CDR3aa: CASSYQTLANYGYTF

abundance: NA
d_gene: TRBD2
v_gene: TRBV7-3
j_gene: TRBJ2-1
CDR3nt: TGTGCCAGCAGCTTAACGGGGACTAGCTATGAGCAGTTCTTC
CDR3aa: CASSLTGTSYEQFF

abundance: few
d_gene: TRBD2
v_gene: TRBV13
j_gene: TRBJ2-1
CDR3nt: TGTGCCAGCAGCTTACAAGCGGGGGGCCGGGATGAGCAGTTCTTC
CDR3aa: CASSLQAGGRDEQFF

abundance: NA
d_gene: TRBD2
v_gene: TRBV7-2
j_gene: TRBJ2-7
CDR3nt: TGTGCCAGCAGCCCACCACTAGCGGGAGTGCGGCCCTACGAGCAGTACTTC
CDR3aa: CASSPPLAGVRPYEQYF

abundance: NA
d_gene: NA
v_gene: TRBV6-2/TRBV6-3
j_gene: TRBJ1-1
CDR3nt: TGTGCCAGCAGTTACGGAATGGGATCTGAAGCTTTCTTT
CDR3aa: CASSYGMGSEAFF

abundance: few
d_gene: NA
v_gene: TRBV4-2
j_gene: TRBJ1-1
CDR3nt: TGTGCCAGCAGCCGGAACTCACAGGGAACTGAAGCTTTCTTT
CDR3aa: CASSRNSQGTEAFF

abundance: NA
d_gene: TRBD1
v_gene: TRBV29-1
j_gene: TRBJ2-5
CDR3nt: TGCAGCGTTGACGGCCAGGGGGAAGAGACCCAGTACTTC
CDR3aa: CSVDGQGEETQYF

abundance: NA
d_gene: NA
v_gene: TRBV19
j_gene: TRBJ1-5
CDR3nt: TGTGCCAGTAGTACCTCTCCAGGGTCAGCCCAGCATTTT
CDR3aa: CASSTSPGSAQHF

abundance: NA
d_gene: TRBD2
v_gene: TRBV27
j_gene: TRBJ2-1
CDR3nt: TGTGCCAGCAGTTTCCGCCCAACTAGCGGGAGGTACAATGAGCAGTTCTTC
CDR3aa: CASSFRPTSGRYNEQFF

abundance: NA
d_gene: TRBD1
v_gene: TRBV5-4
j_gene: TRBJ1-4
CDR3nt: TGTGCCAGCAGCTTGGGACAGGGGGGCGAAAAACTGTTTTTT
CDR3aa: CASSLGQGGEKLFF

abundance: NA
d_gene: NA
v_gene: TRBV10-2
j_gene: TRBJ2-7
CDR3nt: TGCGCCAGCGGTCCCCCGGATCCCCGCGAGCAGTACTTC
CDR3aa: CASGPPDPREQYF

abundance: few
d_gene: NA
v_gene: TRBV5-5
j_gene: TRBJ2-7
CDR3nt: TGTGCCAGCAGCTTTGGGCGGGGGCGAGACTACGAGCAGTACTTC
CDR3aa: CASSFGRGRDYEQYF

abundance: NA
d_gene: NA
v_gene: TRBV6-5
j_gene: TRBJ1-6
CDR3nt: TGTGCCAGCACTTCGTCCGGGACGGGTAATTCACCCCTCCACTTT
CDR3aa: CASTSSGTGNSPLHF

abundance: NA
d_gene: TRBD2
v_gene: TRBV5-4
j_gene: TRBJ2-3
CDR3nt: TGTGCCAGCAGCTCCGGACTAGCAGGGTCAACTAGCACAGATACGCAGTATTTT
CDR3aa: CASSSGLAGSTSTDTQYF

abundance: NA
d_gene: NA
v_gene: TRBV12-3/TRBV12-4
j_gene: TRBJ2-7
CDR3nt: TGTGCCAGCACCCTAGAGTTACCCTACGAGCAGTACTTC
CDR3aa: CASTLELPYEQYF

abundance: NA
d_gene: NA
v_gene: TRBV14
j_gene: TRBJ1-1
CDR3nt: TGTGCCAGCAGCCAGGGGACTGAAGCTTTCTTT
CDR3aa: CASSQGTEAFF

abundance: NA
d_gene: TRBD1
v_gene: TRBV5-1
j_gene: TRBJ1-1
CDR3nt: TGCGCCAGCAGCTTGGGACAGGGCGGTGACATGAACACTGAAGCTTTCTTT
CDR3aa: CASSLGQGGDMNTEAFF

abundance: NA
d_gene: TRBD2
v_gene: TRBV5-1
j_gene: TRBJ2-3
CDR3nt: TGCGCCAGCACTTTGCGGGAGGGTTCAGATACGCAGTATTTT
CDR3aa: CASTLREGSDTQYF

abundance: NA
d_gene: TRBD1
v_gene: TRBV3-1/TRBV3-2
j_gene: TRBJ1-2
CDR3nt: TGTGCCAGCAGCCAGGTCCAGGGGGCCGCTGTGGGCTACACCTTC
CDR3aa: CASSQVQGAAVGYTF

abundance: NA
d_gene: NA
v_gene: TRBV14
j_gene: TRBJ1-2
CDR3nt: TGTGCCAGCAGCCAACGAGTCGCAACCCCAGGCGGTGGCTACACCTTC
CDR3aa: CASSQRVATPGGGYTF

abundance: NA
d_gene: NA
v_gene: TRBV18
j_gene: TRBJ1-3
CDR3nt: TGTGCCAGCTCACCGGGTCCGCCAAGCTCTGGAAACACCATATATTTT
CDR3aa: CASSPGPPSSGNTIYF

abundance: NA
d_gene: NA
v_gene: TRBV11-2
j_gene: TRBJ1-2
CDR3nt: TGTGCCAGCAGGGCGGACACGGACTATGGCTACACCTTC
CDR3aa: CASRADTDYGYTF

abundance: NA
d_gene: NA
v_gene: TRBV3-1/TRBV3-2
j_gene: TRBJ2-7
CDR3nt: TGTGCCAGCAGCGAAGCGTCCACCGCCTACGAGCAGTACTTC
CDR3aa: CASSEASTAYEQYF

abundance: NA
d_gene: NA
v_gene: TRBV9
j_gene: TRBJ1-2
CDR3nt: TGTGCCAGCAGCGTATTTGTAGGGGATGGCTACACCTTC
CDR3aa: CASSVFVGDGYTF

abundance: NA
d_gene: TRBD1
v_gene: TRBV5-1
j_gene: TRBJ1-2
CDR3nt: TGCGCCAGCAGCTACCCCGGGACAGGTTATGGCTACACCTTC
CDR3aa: CASSYPGTGYGYTF

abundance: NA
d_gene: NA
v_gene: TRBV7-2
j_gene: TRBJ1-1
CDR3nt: TGTGCCAGCAGCTTAGGGGGTATCGGCGGCACTGAAGCTTTCTTT
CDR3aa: CASSLGGIGGTEAFF

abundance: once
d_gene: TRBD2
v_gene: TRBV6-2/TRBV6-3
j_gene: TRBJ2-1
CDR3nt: TGTGCCAGCACCCCGGGGGGGGAAGGCAATGAGCAGTTCTTC
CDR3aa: CASTPGGEGNEQFF

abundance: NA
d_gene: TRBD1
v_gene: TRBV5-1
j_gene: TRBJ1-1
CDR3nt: TGCGCCAGCAGTTTGGGACAGGGTGGCTGGGAAGCTTTCTTT
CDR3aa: CASSLGQGGWEAFF

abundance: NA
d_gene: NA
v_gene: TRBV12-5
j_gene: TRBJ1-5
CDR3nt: TGTGCTAGTGGTTTGTGGCTGGTGGCACAGCCCCAGCATTTT
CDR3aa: CASGLWLVAQPQHF

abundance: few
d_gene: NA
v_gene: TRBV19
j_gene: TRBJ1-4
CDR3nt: TGTGCCAGTAGTTCCTTCAATGGTCGTAATGAAAAACTGTTTTTT
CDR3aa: CASSSFNGRNEKLFF

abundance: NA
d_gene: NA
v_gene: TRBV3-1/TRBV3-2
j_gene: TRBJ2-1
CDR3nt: TGTGCCAGCAGCCAGAGTCCCAGCTCCTACAATGAGCAGTTCTTC
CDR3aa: CASSQSPSSYNEQFF

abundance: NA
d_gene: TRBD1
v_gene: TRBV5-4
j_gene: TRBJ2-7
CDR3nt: TGTGCCAGCAGCTTTATAACAGGGGGATACGAGCAGTACTTC
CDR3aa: CASSFITGGYEQYF